Each of the 32 T cell receptor beta chains below was sequenced from the same sample in a study of blood T cell repertoires in COVID-19. TCRdb keeps only in-frame clones here, not all; method: immunoSEQ multiplex PCR. The table records some 390,000 clones, more than 80% of them present only once. Sequencing was carried out using PBMCs or T cells enriched from blood (not recorded which). These receptors all stem from a man between 25 and 39 years old who had recovered from COVID-19.

V gene TRBV25-1 combines with J gene TRBJ2-3; TRBD1 matches at 10 bases. Trimming took 4 bases from V and 4 from J; bases not matched to a gene: 11. The CDR3 runs 17 residues. Per germline, CDR1 MGHDK and CDR2 SYGVNS. Here the CDR3 reads CASSASPGQGFSDTQYF. Written as DNA, the CDR3 is TGTGCCAGCAGTGCCTCTCCGGGACAGGGGTTCTCAGATACGCAGTATTTT.

The chain is built from TRBV19 and TRBJ2-5; TRBD2 aligns across 9 bases. V lost 3 bases and J lost 3; bases outside the gene matches: 11. The CDR3 contains 17 residues. Germline CDR1 and CDR2: LNHDA and SQIVND (reference sequence). The CDR3 is CASSIGGGGLAKETQYF. For the CDR3, the DNA is TGTGCCAGTAGTATTGGGGGTGGGGGACTAGCAAAAGAGACCCAGTACTTC. The whole variable domain, filled in from reference TRBV19 and TRBJ2-5, reads DGGITQSPKYLFRKEGQNVTLSCEQNLNHDAMYWYRQDPGQGLRLIYYSQIVNDFQKGDIAEGYSVSREKKESFPLTVTSAQKNPTAFYLCASSIGGGGLAKETQYFGPGTRLLVL.

This chain links TRBV19 with TRBJ1-5; a weak D match, TRBD1 (6 bases). Germline V CDR1 and CDR2: LNHDA, SQIVND (reference sequence). The CDR3 is 15 residues long. The ends were cut back, 7 bases at V and 0 bases at J, with 13 bases in the middle. CDR3 protein: CASTGDVYSNQPQHF. The CDR3 bases are TGTGCCAGTACAGGGGACGTATATAGCAATCAGCCCCAGCATTTT.

This chain links TRBV2 with TRBJ1-1; no clear D gene. Germline CDR1 reads SNHLY; CDR2 reads FYNNEI. The CDR3 length is 16 residues. Trimming removed 2 bases at V and 1 base at J, with 14 bases between. CDR3 DNA: TGTGCCAGCAGTGAATGGCATGAGGAGACGAACACTGAAGCTTTCTTT. It codes for CASSEWHEETNTEAFF.

The V call is TRBV3-1 (or the pseudogene TRBV3-2), the J call TRBJ1-1; weak D call: TRBD1 (5 bases). Germline CDR1 LGHDT, CDR2 YNNKEL (reference sequence). V lost 0 bases to trimming and J lost 7 bases, with 18 bases between them. The CDR3 loop spans 16 amino acids. The CDR3 DNA follows: TGTGCCAGCAGCCAAGATTCGAAGTCGGGGGAGGGTGAAGCTTTCTTT. It specifies CASSQDSKSGEGEAFF.

The chain employs TRBV14 and TRBJ1-2, with D perhaps TRBD1 (6 bases). This CDR3 has 13 amino acids. Trimming cost V 6 bases and J 0 bases, with 8 bases left between them. CDR1 is SGHDN and CDR2 is FVKESK in the germline V gene. The CDR3 spells CASSRQANYGYTF. Written as DNA, the CDR3 is TGTGCCAGCAGTCGACAGGCTAACTATGGCTACACCTTC.

V gene TRBV28 combines with J gene TRBJ1-3; D gene unclear. CDR1 and CDR2 from the germline V gene are MDHEN and SYDVKM. This CDR3 is 16 amino acids long. Trimming stripped 3 bases from V and 1 base from J, with 13 bases between. The CDR3: CASSFSHTVSGNTIYF. The DNA of the CDR3 is TGTGCCAGCAGTTTTTCGCATACAGTTTCTGGAAACACCATATATTTT. The complete variable domain, with remaining parts taken from reference TRBV28 and TRBJ1-3, reads DVKVTQSSRYLVKRTGEKVFLECVQDMDHENMFWYRQDPGLGLRLIYFSYDVKMKEKGDIPEGYSVSREKKERFSLILESASTNQTSMYLCASSFSHTVSGNTIYFGEGSWLTVV.

This rearrangement joins TRBV5-1 to TRBJ2-7, with D possibly being TRBD2 (6 bases). Germline assignment: CDR1 SGHRS and CDR2 YFSETQ. CDR3 size: 15 residues. The ends were cut back, 1 base at V and 7 bases at J, with 18 bases in the middle. CDR3 residues: CASSLRSPPRGEQYF. The CDR3 nucleotides read TGCGCCAGCAGCTTGAGAAGTCCCCCTCGGGGGGAGCAGTACTTC.

This clone was picked up one time. The CDR3 is CASRDSYSGNTIYF. CDR3 bases: TGTGCCAGCCGGGACAGTTACTCTGGAAACACCATATATTTT. The rearrangement links TRBV27 to TRBJ1-3, with 7 nucleotides matching TRBD1. The CDR3 spans 14 residues. V was pared by 8 bases and J by 0 bases, with 4 bases of the junction left unmatched. Germline CDR1 and CDR2: MNHEY and SMNVEV (reference sequence).

V usage is TRBV30 and J usage is TRBJ2-1; the D gene is possibly TRBD1 (7 bases). The CDR3 is made up of 14 amino acids. The germline CDR1 and CDR2 sequences are GTSNPN and SVGIG (reference sequence). Deletions cut 0 bases from V and 5 bases from J, with 11 bases between. The CDR3 DNA sequence: TGTGCCTGGAGTGTAGGAGGGGGCCACAATGAGCAGTTCTTC. It specifies CAWSVGGGHNEQFF.

The chain couples TRBV6-5 to TRBJ2-7, with 8 bases aligning to TRBD2. V lost 0 bases and J lost 0; bases outside the gene matches: 4. CDR3 length: 16 residues. Per germline, CDR1 MNHEY and CDR2 SVGAGI. CDR3 in amino acids: CASSYSITSGSYEQYF. The CDR3 bases are TGTGCCAGCAGTTACTCGATCACTAGCGGCTCCTACGAGCAGTACTTC.

This sequence joins TRBV28 and TRBJ1-5; D is ambiguous. The germline gives CDR1 MDHEN, CDR2 SYDVKM. CDR3 length: 12 amino acids. V lost 4 bases to trimming and J lost 4 bases, with 5 bases between them. The CDR3 DNA reads TGTGCCAGCAGTTCTCCTAATCAGCCCCAGCATTTT. This gives the protein CASSSPNQPQHF.

The chain uses TRBV11-2 and TRBJ1-1; the D gene is possibly TRBD1 (5 bases). V dropped 5 bases and J dropped 1 base, with 14 bases sitting between them. The germline gives CDR1 SGHAT, CDR2 FQNNGV. The CDR3 covers 15 residues. The CDR3 here is CASSPPRGRNTEAFF. CDR3 DNA sequence: TGTGCCAGCAGCCCCCCGCGGGGCCGGAACACTGAAGCTTTCTTT.

This clone was seen just once. This chain connects TRBV5-8 to TRBJ2-1; 10 bases map to TRBD2. This CDR3 has 16 residues. The germline V gene has CDR1 SGHTS and CDR2 YDEGEE. Trimming took 2 bases from V and 5 from J; bases not matched to a gene: 7. CDR3 nucleotide sequence: TGTGCCAGCAGCTTAACTAGCGGGGTATTTGACAATGAGCAGTTCTTC. This codes for CASSLTSGVFDNEQFF.

The V and J genes are TRBV5-4 and TRBJ1-6; D gene uncertain. The CDR3 has 12 residues. Trimming left V 0 bases short and J 7 bases short, with 2 bases between. CDR1 SGHNT and CDR2 YYREEE come from the germline V gene (reference sequence). CDR3 protein: CASSLVNSPLHF. CDR3 nucleotide sequence: TGTGCCAGCAGCTTGGTAAATTCACCCCTCCACTTT. The full variable domain, in which reference TRBV5-4 and TRBJ1-6 provide the parts outside the CDR3, is ETGVTQSPTHLIKTRGQQVTLRCSSQSGHNTVSWYQQALGQGPQFIFQYYREEENGRGNFPPRFSGLQFPNYSSELNVNALELDDSALYLCASSLVNSPLHFGNGTRLTVT.

The V gene is TRBV7-9, the J gene TRBJ2-7; D remains ambiguous. Per germline, CDR1 SEHNR and CDR2 FQNEAQ (reference sequence). V gave up 1 base and J gave up 4 bases, with 11 bases separating them. This CDR3 has 14 amino acids. CDR3 sequence reads: CASSLGNYGYEQYF. The CDR3 nucleotides are TGTGCCAGCAGCTTAGGGAATTACGGGTACGAGCAGTACTTC. The variable domain in full, completed from reference TRBV7-9 and TRBJ2-7, reads DTGVSQNPRHKITKRGQNVTFRCDPISEHNRLYWYRQTLGQGPEFLTYFQNEAQLEKSRLLSDRFSAERPKGSFSTLEIQRTEQGDSAMYLCASSLGNYGYEQYFGPGTRLTVT.

To note about this clone: This sample also contains other DNA sequences that code for the same CDR3. This sequence joins TRBV19 and TRBJ1-1; 7 bases match TRBD1. V dropped 3 bases and J dropped 0; count of bases not matched to a gene: 1. Germline V gene sequence: CDR1 LNHDA, CDR2 SQIVND (reference sequence). The CDR3 length is 14 residues. The DNA for the CDR3 is TGTGCCAGTAGTATGGGACAGCTGAACACTGAAGCTTTCTTT. Its translation is CASSMGQLNTEAFF.

V usage is TRBV19 and J usage is TRBJ1-5, with D possibly TRBD1 on 5 matching bases. V dropped 2 bases and J dropped 3 bases, with 23 bases sitting between them. The CDR3 totals 19 residues. Germline assignment: CDR1 LNHDA and CDR2 SQIVND (reference sequence). In nucleotides, the CDR3 is TGTGCCAGTAGTATATTCGGTTTCGGCAGGGTGGGTACCAATCAGCCCCAGCATTTT. Translation gives CASSIFGFGRVGTNQPQHF.

This clone was seen just once. CDR3 DNA sequence: TGCGCCAGCAGCTTGGGAGCTAGCGGGACTTACACAGATACGCAGTATTTT. This sequence encodes CASSLGASGTYTDTQYF. The chain couples TRBV5-1 to TRBJ2-3; TRBD2 agrees at 9 bases. Trimming cost V 0 bases and J 2 bases; bases outside gene matches: 7. This CDR3 region has 17 residues. The germline gives CDR1 SGHRS, CDR2 YFSETQ.

This chain joins TRBV5-1 and TRBJ1-2, with a weak D call TRBD1 (6 bases). Germline V gene lookup returns CDR1 SGHRS and CDR2 YFSETQ. V lost 6 bases to trimming and J lost 8 bases, with 11 bases between them. This CDR3 has 11 amino acids. The CDR3 loop reads CASTRGNGYTF. The CDR3 nucleotides read TGCGCCAGCACCAGGGGCAACGGCTACACCTTC.

At least ten counts were recorded for this clone. This sample includes further DNA sequences coding for the same CDR3. The chain has TRBV7-3 and TRBJ2-3, with 7 bases matching TRBD2. The CDR3 contains 15 residues. CDR1 and CDR2 from the germline V gene are SGHTA and FQGTGA. Losses at the gene ends were 5 bases for V and 2 bases for J; bases not matched to a gene: 7. This chain's CDR3 is CASSPGGGPTDTQYF. The CDR3 coding sequence is TGTGCCAGCAGCCCCGGGGGAGGGCCCACAGATACGCAGTATTTT.

This clone has only one observation. Its ends do not fully match the called genes, so a read error is possible. This chain links TRBV24-1 with TRBJ2-1, with 9 nucleotides matching TRBD2. Per the germline V gene, CDR1 is KGHDR and CDR2 is SFDVKD. This CDR3 region has 16 residues. This CDR3 reads CATGDGAGGTYNEQFF. CDR3 bases: TGTGCCACCGGTGACGGAGCGGGAGGTACCTACAATGAGCAGTTCTTC.

The chain uses TRBV18 and TRBJ2-2; TRBD1 might be the D (5 bases). The CDR3 is 15 residues long. Germline CDR1 reads KGHSH; CDR2 reads LQKENI. The V end was cut by 2 bases, the J end by 1 base, with 8 bases between. As DNA, the CDR3 is TGTGCCAGCTCACCAGGGGCGGAGAACACCGGGGAGCTGTTTTTT. Its protein product is CASSPGAENTGELFF.

This clone has a handful of counts. The gene calls are TRBV21-1 and TRBJ2-1; TRBD2 was called by the table and not checked on the DNA. TRBV21-1 is flagged as a pseudogene. This CDR3 comprises 15 residues. The CDR3 region is CASSKEDKRRDEQFF. CDR3 coding DNA: TGTGCCAGCAGCAAAGAGGATAAAAGGCGGGATGAGCAGTTCTTC.

The genes are TRBV28 and TRBJ2-1; 10 bases fit TRBD2. Germline CDR1 MDHEN, CDR2 SYDVKM. Unmatched junction bases numbered 8, after V lost 6 bases and J lost 9 bases. The CDR3 loop spans 14 amino acids. The CDR3 region has the DNA TGTGCCAGCAGCTCCAGCGGGAGGGGCGCTGAGCAGTTCTTC. It is translated as CASSSSGRGAEQFF.

The V and J genes are TRBV6-5 and TRBJ2-7; D is possibly TRBD2 (5 bases). This CDR3 contains 12 residues. V was pared by 7 bases and J by 4 bases, with 11 bases between. Germline V gene lookup returns CDR1 MNHEY and CDR2 SVGAGI. DNA of the CDR3: TGTGCCAGCATCGGGGAGACTTACGAGCAGTACTTC. This translates into CASIGETYEQYF.

The V call is TRBV4-2, the J call TRBJ1-5, with a possible D match to TRBD1 (5 bases). Germline CDR1 LGHNA, CDR2 YNFKEQ. The V end was cut by 5 bases, the J end by 1 base, with 9 bases between. This CDR3 contains 14 residues. CDR3 bases: TGTGCCAGCAGCATACCAGGGAGCAATCAGCCCCAGCATTTT. It codes for CASSIPGSNQPQHF.

The table lists this clone with a few counts. The sample carries other DNA sequences with the same CDR3. This chain connects TRBV7-8 to TRBJ1-6; 8 nucleotides match TRBD1. In germline, CDR1 is SGHVS, CDR2 FQNEAQ. Unmatched junction bases numbered 8, after V lost 5 bases and J lost 8 bases. The CDR3 is made up of 15 amino acids. As DNA, the CDR3 is TGTGCCAGCAGCCTCCGACAGGGGCGGGATTCACCCCTCCACTTT. It codes for CASSLRQGRDSPLHF.

V and J are TRBV18 and TRBJ1-6, with no clear D. Between the trimmed V and J ends, which lost 3 bases and 7 bases, there was a span of 10 bases. Looked up from germline, CDR1 is KGHSH and CDR2 is LQKENI. The CDR3 has 14 amino acids. As DNA, the CDR3 is TGTGCCAGCTCACCTTCACAGACGAATTCACCCCTCCACTTT. Translation gives CASSPSQTNSPLHF.

The chain combines TRBV10-2 with TRBJ1-5, with 8 positions matching TRBD1. Germline V gives CDR1 WSHSY, CDR2 SAAADI. The CDR3 has 14 amino acids. V dropped 3 bases and J dropped 5; count of bases not matched to a gene: 3. CDR3 sequence: CASSDATGDQPQHF. The CDR3 DNA follows: TGCGCCAGCAGTGATGCGACAGGGGATCAGCCCCAGCATTTT.

The V and J genes are TRBV11-1 and TRBJ2-1, with TRBD2 matching over 7 bases. This CDR3 is 16 amino acids long. V lost 2 bases and J lost 3; bases outside the gene matches: 7. Per the germline V gene, CDR1 is SGHAT and CDR2 is FQDESV (reference sequence). This CDR3 is CASSLSLASGYNEQFF. In nucleotides, the CDR3 is TGTGCCAGCAGCTTATCTTTGGCTAGCGGCTACAATGAGCAGTTCTTC.

A note on this clone: This sample also contains other DNA sequences that code for the same CDR3. The gene calls are TRBV7-9 and TRBJ2-2; 12 bases align to TRBD2. V shed 5 bases and J 5 bases; nucleotides not matched to a gene: 3. Germline CDR1 and CDR2: SEHNR and FQNEAQ (reference sequence). This CDR3 is built from 15 residues. The CDR3 spells CASSPLAGGTGELFF. The DNA of the CDR3 is TGTGCCAGCAGCCCACTAGCGGGAGGTACCGGGGAGCTGTTTTTT.